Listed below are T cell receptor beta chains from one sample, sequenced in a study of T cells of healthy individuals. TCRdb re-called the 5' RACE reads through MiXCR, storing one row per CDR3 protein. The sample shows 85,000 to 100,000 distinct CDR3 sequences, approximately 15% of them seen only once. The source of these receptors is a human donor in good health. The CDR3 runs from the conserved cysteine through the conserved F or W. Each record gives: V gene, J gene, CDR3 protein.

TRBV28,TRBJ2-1,CASSLEDRAYNEQFF
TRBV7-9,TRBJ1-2,CASSFDSFGYTF
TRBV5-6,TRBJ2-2,CASSGPNTGELFF
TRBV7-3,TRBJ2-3,CASSFTSGGTDTQYF
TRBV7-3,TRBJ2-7,CASSPPGEYEQYF
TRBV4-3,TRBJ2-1,CASSHRVGEQFF
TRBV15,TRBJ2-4,CATGPGRLNIQYF
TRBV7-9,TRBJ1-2,CASRPPWDYGYTF
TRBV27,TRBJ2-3,CASSLQVTDTQYF
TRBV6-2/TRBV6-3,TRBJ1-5,CASSRDRVRQPQHF
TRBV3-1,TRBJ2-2,CASSQLTGELFF
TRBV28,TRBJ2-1,CALTRGQGLNNEQFF
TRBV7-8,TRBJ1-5,CASSGGTGRYQPQHF
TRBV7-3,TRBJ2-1,CASSLRRNLEQFF
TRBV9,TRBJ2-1,CASSPGLAEQFF
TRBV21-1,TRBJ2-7,CASSKRWLEGSYEQYF
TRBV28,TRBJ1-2,CASSSSGTGPYGYTF
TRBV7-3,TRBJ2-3,CASSPGGTSTDTQYF